This is a list of T cell receptor beta chains from one sample in a study of OX40 agonist ivuxolimab in advanced cancers. Clones were read by immunoSEQ multiplex PCR, and TCRdb kept only the in-frame ones, dropping some. The sample records over 75,000 clones, more than 85% being singletons. This sample comprised CD4+ or CD8+ T cells sorted from blood, obtained in a trial of the OX40 agonist ivuxolimab. These receptor sequences come from an adult with an advanced solid tumor such as melanoma, head and neck, liver or kidney cancer. Each CDR3 is given with its conserved first and last residue. A D gene is named only where the DNA matches it firmly. Clone size is stated in some rows and not others, as once, few, many or a class when expanded.

-	TRBJ1-1	TRBV18	few	TGTGCCAGCTCCCCCGACACTGAAGCTTTCTTT	CASSPDTEAFF
-	TRBJ1-5	TRBV21-1	few	TGTGCCAGCAGCAAAGTTACGGGCGGGGACCCCAAGCCGTACAATCAGCCCCAGCATTTT	CASSKVTGGDPKPYNQPQHF
-	TRBJ2-2	TRBV18	-	TGTGCCAGCTCACCACCGGTGAACACCGGGGAGCTGTTTTTT	CASSPPVNTGELFF
TRBD2	TRBJ2-7	TRBV7-3	-	TGTGCCAGCAGCTTACTCCCGGGAGGGAGGTTGTACGAGCAGTACTTC	CASSLLPGGRLYEQYF
-	TRBJ1-1	TRBV4-2	-	TGTGCCAGCAGCTTGTTTAGTCGGCGGCCGAACACTGAAGCTTTCTTT	CASSLFSRRPNTEAFF
-	TRBJ1-3	TRBV7-2	-	TGTGCCAGCAGCCCGATGGTGGGGGGAGGAAACACCATATATTTT	CASSPMVGGGNTIYF
-	TRBJ2-7	TRBV30	-	TGTGCCTGGAGTCCCCCCCCGGGGTGGCAGGCCCTTTTCTACGAGCAGTACTTC	CAWSPPPGWQALFYEQYF
-	TRBJ2-7	TRBV9	-	TGTGCCAGCAGCGTGGAAATCAGGTCTGGCGAGCAGTACTTC	CASSVEIRSGEQYF
TRBD1	TRBJ2-1	TRBV7-6	-	TGTGCCAGCAGCTTAATGCAGGGGGCCTACAATGAGCAGTTCTTC	CASSLMQGAYNEQFF
TRBD1	TRBJ2-7	TRBV28	-	TGTGCCAGCAGACCCGGGACAGGGAGCCACGAGCAGTACTTC	CASRPGTGSHEQYF
-	TRBJ2-1	TRBV7-9	-	TGTGCCAGCAAACGAGCGGACTCCTACAATGAGCAGTTCTTC	CASKRADSYNEQFF
TRBD2	TRBJ2-1	TRBV9	-	TGTGCCAGCAGCGCAGCCCCCAGCGGGAGGGGTGAGCAGTTCTTC	CASSAAPSGRGEQFF
TRBD2	TRBJ2-1	TRBV5-1	-	TGCGCCAGCAGCGTTGGCCCAGGGACTAGCGGTAGTAATGAGCAGTTCTTC	CASSVGPGTSGSNEQFF
TRBD1	TRBJ1-2	TRBV28	-	TGTGCCAGCAGATTCGGAGGGACAGGGGACGGCTACACCTTC	CASRFGGTGDGYTF
-	TRBJ2-7	TRBV19	-	TGTGCCAGTAGTATCTATCAAGGGTCCTACGAGCAGTACTTC	CASSIYQGSYEQYF
-	TRBJ2-3	TRBV16	-	TGTGCCAGCAGCCAAGGACAGCGCCGCACAGATACGCAGTATTTT	CASSQGQRRTDTQYF
-	TRBJ2-1	TRBV10-3	-	TGTGCCATCAGTTACGCCGGGACGGCCCTTTACAATGAGCAGTTCTTC	CAISYAGTALYNEQFF
-	TRBJ1-6	TRBV14	-	TGTGCCAGCAGCGAACGGGGTTCACCCCTCCACTTT	CASSERGSPLHF
-	TRBJ2-3	TRBV2	-	TGTGCCAGCAATGAGCCAACCGCAGATACGCAGTATTTT	CASNEPTADTQYF
-	TRBJ1-3	TRBV10-3	-	TGTGCCATCAGCGAAGGAGCAAACTCTGGAAACACCATATATTTT	CAISEGANSGNTIYF
-	TRBJ2-5	TRBV15	-	TGTGCCACCAGCAGAGATAAGGAAGAGACCCAGTACTTC	CATSRDKEETQYF
-	TRBJ2-1	TRBV4-1	once	TGCGCCAGCAGCCAAGAGGGTCTCCCCGGCGAGCAGTTCTTC	CASSQEGLPGEQFF
TRBD2	TRBJ2-3	TRBV18	-	TGTGCCAGCTCACCGACTAGCGGGACGTCAGATACGCAGTATTTT	CASSPTSGTSDTQYF
TRBD1	TRBJ2-2	TRBV4-1	-	TGCGCCAGCAGCAGAACCCGGACAGGGGCTGTCGGGGAGCTGTTTTTT	CASSRTRTGAVGELFF
-	TRBJ2-2	TRBV10-1	-	TGCGCCAGCAGTCCACGATTCCCGACAGGTACGAACACCGGGGAGCTGTTTTTT	CASSPRFPTGTNTGELFF
TRBD2	TRBJ2-1	TRBV5-1	-	TGCGCCAGCAGCTCCCGACTAGCGGGAGTATATGAGCAGTTCTTC	CASSSRLAGVYEQFF
TRBD1	TRBJ2-2	TRBV28	-	TGTGCCAGCAGGGCCTCGGACAGGGCATTTACCGGGGAGCTGTTTTTT	CASRASDRAFTGELFF
TRBD2	TRBJ2-5	TRBV7-9	-	TGTGCCAGCAGCGACCTCGGGACTAGTGGGACCCAGTACTTC	CASSDLGTSGTQYF
-	TRBJ1-1	TRBV27	-	TGTGCCAGCAGTCTTACCGTCGACAGGCTCCCTGAAGCTTTCTTT	CASSLTVDRLPEAFF
-	TRBJ2-7	TRBV2	-	TGTGCCAGCAGTGGCATCACAGCCACCTACGAGCAGTACTTC	CASSGITATYEQYF
-	TRBJ1-3	TRBV9	-	TGTGCCAGCAGCGTAGGCAGCACTCCTGGAAACACCATATATTTT	CASSVGSTPGNTIYF
-	TRBJ2-3	TRBV21-1	-	TGTGCCAGCAGCACTAGGACTAGCGGTCACACAGATACGCAGTATTTT	CASSTRTSGHTDTQYF
-	TRBJ2-7	TRBV5-6	few	TGTGCCAGCAGCTTGTGGGTAAACGAGCAGTACTTC	CASSLWVNEQYF
TRBD1	TRBJ1-5	TRBV5-6	-	TGTGCCAGCAGCCTGCAGGGGGCGGCTAATCAGCCCCAGCATTTT	CASSLQGAANQPQHF
TRBD2	TRBJ2-7	TRBV4-2	-	TGTGCCAGCAGCCACGGACTAGCGGGATACTACGAGCAGTACTTC	CASSHGLAGYYEQYF
-	TRBJ1-6	TRBV7-2	once	TGTGCCAGCAGCCGGGGCGCGTACGGGGGATCTAATTCACCCCTCCACTTT	CASSRGAYGGSNSPLHF
-	TRBJ2-7	TRBV11-3	-	TGTGCCAGCAGCCCCCGATTGGGGAACGAGCAGTACTTC	CASSPRLGNEQYF
TRBD2	TRBJ2-3	TRBV5-6	-	TGTGCCAGCAGCAACAATAGGCTAGCGGGCACAGATACGCAGTATTTT	CASSNNRLAGTDTQYF
-	TRBJ2-7	TRBV30	-	TGTGCCTGGGGAGGGGCTAGTGGATCCTACGAGCAGTACTTC	CAWGGASGSYEQYF
TRBD1	TRBJ2-2	TRBV7-2	-	TGTGCCAGCAGCTTAGGTTACGGGACAGGGGGGACCGGGGAGCTGTTTTTT	CASSLGYGTGGTGELFF
-	TRBJ2-3	TRBV6-1	-	TGTGCCAGCAGTGTATATAGGGGAGCGGCTTCCACAGATACGCAGTATTTT	CASSVYRGAASTDTQYF
-	TRBJ2-5	TRBV6-1	-	TGTGCCAGCAGTGAAGCGCTCGTGACCCAGTACTTC	CASSEALVTQYF
-	TRBJ2-7	TRBV7-6	-	TGTGCCAGCAGCCCTGGGGGACCCTACGAGCAGTACTTC	CASSPGGPYEQYF
-	TRBJ2-3	TRBV5-1	-	TGCGCCAGCAGCTCGAAGCAGGGGTTGACAGATACGCAGTATTTT	CASSSKQGLTDTQYF
TRBD1	TRBJ1-2	TRBV18	-	TGTGCCAGCTCACCCACGACAGGGCCCAACTATGGCTACACCTTC	CASSPTTGPNYGYTF
-	TRBJ1-5	TRBV29-1	-	TGCAGCGTACAGGTATATAGCAATCAGCCCCAGCATTTT	CSVQVYSNQPQHF
-	TRBJ2-1	TRBV5-4	once	TGTGCCAGCAGCTTGGAGTCGGGCCAACAGTTCTTC	CASSLESGQQFF
-	TRBJ2-3	TRBV5-1	-	TGCGCCAGCAGCAGGGGAGACCCTAGCACAGATACGCAGTATTTT	CASSRGDPSTDTQYF
-	TRBJ2-2	TRBV30	-	TGTGCCTGGAGTGTAGGGGGGGGAGGGCTGTTTTTT	CAWSVGGGGLFF
-	TRBJ2-2	TRBV4-3	-	TGCGCCAGCAGCCAAGATGCATATGTTCGCGGGGAGCTGTTTTTT	CASSQDAYVRGELFF
-	TRBJ1-3	TRBV11-3	once	TGTGCCAGCAGCTTCGACTCTGGAAACACCATATATTTT	CASSFDSGNTIYF